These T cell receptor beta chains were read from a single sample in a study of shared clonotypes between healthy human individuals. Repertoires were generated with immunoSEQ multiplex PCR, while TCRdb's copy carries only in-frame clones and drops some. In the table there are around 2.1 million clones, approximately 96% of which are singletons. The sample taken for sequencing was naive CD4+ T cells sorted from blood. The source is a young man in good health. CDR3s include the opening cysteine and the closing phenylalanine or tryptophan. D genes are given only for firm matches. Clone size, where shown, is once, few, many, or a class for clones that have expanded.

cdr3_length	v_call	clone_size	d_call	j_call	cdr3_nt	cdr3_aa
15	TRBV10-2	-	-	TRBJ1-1	TGCGCCAGCAGGAAAAATAGGGGGGCTATCACTGAAGCTTTCTTT	CASRKNRGAITEAFF
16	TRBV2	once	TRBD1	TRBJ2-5	TGTGCCAGCAGCAGGACAGGGCCCCCGTACCAAGAGACCCAGTACTTC	CASSRTGPPYQETQYF
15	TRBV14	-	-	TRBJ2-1	TGTGCCAGCAGCCTGGGGCGGGAATCCTACAATGAGCAGTTCTTC	CASSLGRESYNEQFF
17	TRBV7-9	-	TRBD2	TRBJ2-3	TGTGCCAGCAGCCGACTAGCCCATCAGGCTAGCACAGATACGCAGTATTTT	CASSRLAHQASTDTQYF
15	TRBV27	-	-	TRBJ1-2	TGTGCCAGCAGTAAGAGTGTAGTCGTAGGCTATGGCTACACCTTC	CASSKSVVVGYGYTF
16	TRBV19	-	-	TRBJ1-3	TGTGCCAGTAGTATGGCCAAATCGGGGTCCGGAAACACCATATATTTT	CASSMAKSGSGNTIYF
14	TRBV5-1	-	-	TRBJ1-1	TGCGCCAGCAGCTTTGGGGACACACGAATAGAAGCTTTCTTT	CASSFGDTRIEAFF
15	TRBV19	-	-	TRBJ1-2	TGTGCCAGTAGTATGTCGCCCTTATCAGGAAGAGGCTACACCTTC	CASSMSPLSGRGYTF
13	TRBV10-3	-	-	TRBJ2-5	TGTGCCATCAGTGGGGGACTCCAAGAGACCCAGTACTTC	CAISGGLQETQYF
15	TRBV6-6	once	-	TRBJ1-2	TGTGCCAGCAGTCTGAACAGGGTTCTGAGCTATGGCTACACCTTC	CASSLNRVLSYGYTF
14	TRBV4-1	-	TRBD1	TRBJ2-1	TGCGCCAGCAGCCGCGGACAGGTCTACAATGAGCAGTTCTTC	CASSRGQVYNEQFF
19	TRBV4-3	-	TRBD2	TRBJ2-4	TGCGCCAGCAGCCAAGATGTCCGGCAAGCGGGAGCTGCCAAAAACATTCAGTACTTC	CASSQDVRQAGAAKNIQYF
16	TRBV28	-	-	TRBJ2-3	TGTGCCAGCAGTTTTCCCACTAAATCACCTGGGGATACGCAGTATTTT	CASSFPTKSPGDTQYF
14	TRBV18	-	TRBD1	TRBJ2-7	TGTGCCAGCTCACCCGCCGGGACAGGGGGCGAGCAGTACTTC	CASSPAGTGGEQYF
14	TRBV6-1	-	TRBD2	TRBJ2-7	TGTGCCAGCAGTCGGCTAGCGGGGCCCTACGAGCAGTACTTC	CASSRLAGPYEQYF
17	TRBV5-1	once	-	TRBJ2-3	TGCGCCAGCAGCTTGGCCTTCCGGGACCCAAGCACAGATACGCAGTATTTT	CASSLAFRDPSTDTQYF
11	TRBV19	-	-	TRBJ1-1	TGTGCCAGTCATCATAACACTGAAGCTTTCTTT	CASHHNTEAFF
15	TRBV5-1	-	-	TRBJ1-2	TGCGCCAGCAGCCCAACAAGCACAGTCAACTATGGCTACACCTTC	CASSPTSTVNYGYTF